This T cell receptor (beta chain) was profiled in a study of technical replicates of blood from several donors. Using immunoSEQ multiplex PCR, the repertoire was profiled, and TCRdb retains in-frame clones only, with some absent. This table holds 70,000 to 90,000 clones, just over 90% found once. Germline loops: CDR1 SGHRS, CDR2 YFSETQ. The CDR3 is 14 residues long. Trimming took off 2 bases at V and 2 bases at J, with 10 bases between the two ends. The chain is built from TRBV5-1 and TRBJ2-5; a possible D gene is TRBD2 (5 bases). The TCR was taken from a human donor in good health. Sequenced: T cells isolated from PBMCs. CDR3 loop: CASSLGGAQETQYF. In DNA, the CDR3 is TGCGCCAGCAGCTTAGGAGGTGCGCAAGAGACCCAGTACTTC.